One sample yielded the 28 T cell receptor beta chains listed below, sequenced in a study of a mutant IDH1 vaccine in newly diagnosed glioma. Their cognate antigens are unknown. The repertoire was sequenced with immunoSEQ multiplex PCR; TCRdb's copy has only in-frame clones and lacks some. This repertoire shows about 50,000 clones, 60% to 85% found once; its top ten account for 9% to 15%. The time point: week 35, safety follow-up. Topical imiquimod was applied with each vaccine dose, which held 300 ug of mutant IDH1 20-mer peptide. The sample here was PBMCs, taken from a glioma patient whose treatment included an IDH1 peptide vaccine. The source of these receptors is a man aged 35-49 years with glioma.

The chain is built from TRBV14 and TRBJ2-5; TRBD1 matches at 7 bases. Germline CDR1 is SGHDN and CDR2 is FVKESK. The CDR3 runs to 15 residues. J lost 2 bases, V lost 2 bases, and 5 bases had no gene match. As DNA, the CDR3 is TGTGCCAGCAGCCAAAGGGGGCGGGTACAAGAGACCCAGTACTTC. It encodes CASSQRGRVQETQYF.

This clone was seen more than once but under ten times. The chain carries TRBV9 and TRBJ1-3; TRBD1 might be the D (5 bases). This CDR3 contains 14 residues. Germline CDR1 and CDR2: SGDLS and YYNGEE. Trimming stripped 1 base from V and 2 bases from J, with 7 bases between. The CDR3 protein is CASSVQGAGNTIYF. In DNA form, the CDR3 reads TGTGCCAGCAGCGTACAGGGCGCTGGAAACACCATATATTTT.

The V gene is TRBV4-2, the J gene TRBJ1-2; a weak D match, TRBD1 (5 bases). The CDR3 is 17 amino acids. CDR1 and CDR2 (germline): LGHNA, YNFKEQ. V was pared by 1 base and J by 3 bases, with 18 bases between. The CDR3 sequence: CASSQGGWRGLDYGYTF. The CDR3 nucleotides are TGTGCCAGCAGCCAAGGAGGGTGGCGGGGACTAGACTATGGCTACACCTTC.

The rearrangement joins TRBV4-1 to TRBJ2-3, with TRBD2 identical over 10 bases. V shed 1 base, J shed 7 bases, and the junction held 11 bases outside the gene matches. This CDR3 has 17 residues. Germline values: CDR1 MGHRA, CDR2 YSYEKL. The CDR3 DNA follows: TGCGCCAGCAGCCAAGCCATAACAGCGGGAGGGCAATATACGCAGTATTTT. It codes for CASSQAITAGGQYTQYF.

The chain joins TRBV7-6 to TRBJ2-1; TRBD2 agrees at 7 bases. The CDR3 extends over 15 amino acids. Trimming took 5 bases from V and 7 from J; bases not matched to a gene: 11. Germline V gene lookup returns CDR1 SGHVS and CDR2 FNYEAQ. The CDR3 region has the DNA TGTGCCAGCAGCCCCGGTCGGGGGGTGAGGAATGAGCAGTTCTTC. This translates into CASSPGRGVRNEQFF. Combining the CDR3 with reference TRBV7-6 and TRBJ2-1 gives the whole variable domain GAGVSQSPRYKVTKRGQDVALRCDPISGHVSLYWYRQALGQGPEFLTYFNYEAQQDKSGLPNDRFSAERPEGSISTLTIQRTEQRDSAMYRCASSPGRGVRNEQFFGPGTRLTVL.

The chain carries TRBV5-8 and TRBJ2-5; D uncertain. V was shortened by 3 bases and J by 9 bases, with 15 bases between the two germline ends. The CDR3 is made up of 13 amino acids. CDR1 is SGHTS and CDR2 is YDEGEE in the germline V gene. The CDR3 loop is CASSSTYLSAQYF. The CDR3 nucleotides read TGTGCCAGCAGCTCGACATATCTGTCGGCCCAGTACTTC.

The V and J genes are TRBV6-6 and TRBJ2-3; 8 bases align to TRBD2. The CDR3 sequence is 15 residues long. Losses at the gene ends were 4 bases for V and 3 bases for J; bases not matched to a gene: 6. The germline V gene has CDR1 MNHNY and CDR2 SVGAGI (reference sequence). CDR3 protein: CASSFEAGVTDTQYF. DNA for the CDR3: TGTGCCAGCAGTTTCGAAGCGGGAGTAACAGATACGCAGTATTTT.

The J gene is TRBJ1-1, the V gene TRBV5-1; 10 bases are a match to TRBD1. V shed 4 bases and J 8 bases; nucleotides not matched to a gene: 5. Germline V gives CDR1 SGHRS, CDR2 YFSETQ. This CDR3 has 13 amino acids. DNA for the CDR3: TGCGCCAGCAGCGGAGGACAGGGGGGAGAAGCTTTCTTT. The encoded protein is CASSGGQGGEAFF. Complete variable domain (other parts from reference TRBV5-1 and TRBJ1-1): KAGVTQTPRYLIKTRGQQVTLSCSPISGHRSVSWYQQTPGQGLQFLFEYFSETQRNKGNFPGRFSGRQFSNSRSEMNVSTLELGDSALYLCASSGGQGGEAFFGQGTRLTVV.

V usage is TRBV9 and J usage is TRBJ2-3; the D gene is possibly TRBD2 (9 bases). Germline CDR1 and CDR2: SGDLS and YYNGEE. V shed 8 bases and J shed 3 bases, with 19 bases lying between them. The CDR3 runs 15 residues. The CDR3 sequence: CASTPSGTGTDTQYF. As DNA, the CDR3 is TGTGCCAGTACCCCTAGCGGGACAGGAACAGATACGCAGTATTTT.

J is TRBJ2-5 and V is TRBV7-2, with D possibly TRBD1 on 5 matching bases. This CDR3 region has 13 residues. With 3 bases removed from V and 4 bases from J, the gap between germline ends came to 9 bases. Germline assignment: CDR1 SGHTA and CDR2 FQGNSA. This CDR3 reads CASSFKGAETQYF. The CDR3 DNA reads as TGTGCCAGCAGCTTTAAAGGGGCAGAGACCCAGTACTTC.

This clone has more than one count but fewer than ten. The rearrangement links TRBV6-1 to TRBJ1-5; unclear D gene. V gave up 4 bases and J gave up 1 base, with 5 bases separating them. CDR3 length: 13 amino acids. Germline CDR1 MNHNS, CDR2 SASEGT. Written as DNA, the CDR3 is TGTGCCAGCAGTGTAGAAAGCAATCAGCCCCAGCATTTT. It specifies CASSVESNQPQHF.

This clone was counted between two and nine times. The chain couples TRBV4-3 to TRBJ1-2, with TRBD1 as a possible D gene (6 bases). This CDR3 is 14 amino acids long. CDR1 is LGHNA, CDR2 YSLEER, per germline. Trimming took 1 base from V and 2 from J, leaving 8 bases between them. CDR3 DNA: TGCGCCAGCAGCCAAGGCACAGGGAACTATGGCTACACCTTC. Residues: CASSQGTGNYGYTF.

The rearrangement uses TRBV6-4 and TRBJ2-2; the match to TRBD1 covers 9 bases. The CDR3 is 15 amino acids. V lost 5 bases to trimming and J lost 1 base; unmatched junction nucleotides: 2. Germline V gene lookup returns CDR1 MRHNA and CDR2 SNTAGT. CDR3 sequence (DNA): TGTGCCAGCAGTAAGGGACAGGGGAACACCGGGGAGCTGTTTTTT. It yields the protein CASSKGQGNTGELFF.

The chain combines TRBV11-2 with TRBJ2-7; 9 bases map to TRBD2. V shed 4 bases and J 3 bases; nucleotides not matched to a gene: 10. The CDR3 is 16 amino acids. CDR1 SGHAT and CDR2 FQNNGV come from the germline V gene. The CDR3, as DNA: TGTGCCAGCAGCTCCAGGACTAGCGATAAATACTACGAGCAGTACTTC. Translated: CASSSRTSDKYYEQYF.

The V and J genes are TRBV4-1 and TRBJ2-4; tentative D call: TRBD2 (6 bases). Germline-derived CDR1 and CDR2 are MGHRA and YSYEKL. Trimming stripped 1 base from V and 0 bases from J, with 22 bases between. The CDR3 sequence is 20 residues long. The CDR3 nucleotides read TGCGCCAGCAGCCAAGGTCCTCTCCGGGAGTCTACTATAGCCAAAAACATTCAGTACTTC. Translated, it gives CASSQGPLRESTIAKNIQYF.

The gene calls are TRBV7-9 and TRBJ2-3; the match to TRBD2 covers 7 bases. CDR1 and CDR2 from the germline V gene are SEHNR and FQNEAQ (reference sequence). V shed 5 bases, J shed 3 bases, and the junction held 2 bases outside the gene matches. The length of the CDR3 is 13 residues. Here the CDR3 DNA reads TGTGCCAGCAGCCCCGGGGGGACAGATACGCAGTATTTT. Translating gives CASSPGGTDTQYF.

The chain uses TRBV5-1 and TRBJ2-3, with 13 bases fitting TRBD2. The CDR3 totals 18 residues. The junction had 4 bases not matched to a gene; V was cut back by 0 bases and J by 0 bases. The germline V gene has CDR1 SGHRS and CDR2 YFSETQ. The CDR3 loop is CASSLGGTSGISTDTQYF. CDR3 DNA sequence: TGCGCCAGCAGCTTGGGCGGGACTAGCGGGATTAGCACAGATACGCAGTATTTT.

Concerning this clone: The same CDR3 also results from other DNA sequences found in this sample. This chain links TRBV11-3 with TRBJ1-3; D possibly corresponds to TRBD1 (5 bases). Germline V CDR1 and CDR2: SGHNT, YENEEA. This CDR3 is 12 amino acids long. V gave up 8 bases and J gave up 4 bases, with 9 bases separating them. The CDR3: CASRRGGNTIYF. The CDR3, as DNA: TGTGCCAGCCGCCGGGGCGGAAACACCATATATTTT.

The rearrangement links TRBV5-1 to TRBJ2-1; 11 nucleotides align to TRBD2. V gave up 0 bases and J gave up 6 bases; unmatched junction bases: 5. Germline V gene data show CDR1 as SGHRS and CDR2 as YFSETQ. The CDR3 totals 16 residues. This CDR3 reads CASSLDLAGGFNEQFF. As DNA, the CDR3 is TGCGCCAGCAGCTTGGACTTAGCGGGAGGGTTCAATGAGCAGTTCTTC.

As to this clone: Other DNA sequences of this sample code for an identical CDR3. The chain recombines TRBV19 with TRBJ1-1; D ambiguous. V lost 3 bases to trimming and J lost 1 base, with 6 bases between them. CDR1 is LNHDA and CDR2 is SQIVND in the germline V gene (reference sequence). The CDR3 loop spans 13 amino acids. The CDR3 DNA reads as TGTGCCAGTAGTATCTCCGCGAACACTGAAGCTTTCTTT. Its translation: CASSISANTEAFF.

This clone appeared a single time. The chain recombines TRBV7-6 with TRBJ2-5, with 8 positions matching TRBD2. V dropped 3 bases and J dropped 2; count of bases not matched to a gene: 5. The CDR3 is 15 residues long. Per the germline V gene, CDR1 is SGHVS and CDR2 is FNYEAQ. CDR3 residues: CASSLSGGVQETQYF. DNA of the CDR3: TGTGCCAGCAGCTTGTCGGGAGGGGTTCAAGAGACCCAGTACTTC.

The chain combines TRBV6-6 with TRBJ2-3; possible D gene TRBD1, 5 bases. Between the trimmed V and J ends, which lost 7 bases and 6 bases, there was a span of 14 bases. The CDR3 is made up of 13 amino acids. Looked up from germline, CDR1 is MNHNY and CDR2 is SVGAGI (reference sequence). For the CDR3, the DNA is TGTGCCAGCATTGGACACCGAAGCGATACGCAGTATTTT. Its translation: CASIGHRSDTQYF.

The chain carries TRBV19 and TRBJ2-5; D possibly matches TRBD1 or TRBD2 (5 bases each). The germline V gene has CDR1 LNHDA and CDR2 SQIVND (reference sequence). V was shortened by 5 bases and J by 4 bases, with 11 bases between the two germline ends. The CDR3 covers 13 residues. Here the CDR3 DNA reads TGTGCCAGTAGTTGGGACCAGGGAGAGACCCAGTACTTC. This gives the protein CASSWDQGETQYF.

CDR3 nucleotides: TGTGCCAGCAGCTTAAGTCAGGGGGGATACGGCTACACCTTC. Amino acid sequence: CASSLSQGGYGYTF. The chain uses TRBV5-4 and TRBJ1-2, with 7 bases matching TRBD1. The CDR3 sequence is 14 residues long. Germline V gives CDR1 SGHNT, CDR2 YYREEE (reference sequence). V lost 2 bases and J lost 8; bases outside the gene matches: 9.

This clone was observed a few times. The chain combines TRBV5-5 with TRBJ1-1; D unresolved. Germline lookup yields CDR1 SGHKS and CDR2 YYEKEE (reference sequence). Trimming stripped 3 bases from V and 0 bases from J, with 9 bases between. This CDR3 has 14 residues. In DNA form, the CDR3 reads TGTGCCAGCAGCTCGATGTACATGAACACTGAAGCTTTCTTT. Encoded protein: CASSSMYMNTEAFF.

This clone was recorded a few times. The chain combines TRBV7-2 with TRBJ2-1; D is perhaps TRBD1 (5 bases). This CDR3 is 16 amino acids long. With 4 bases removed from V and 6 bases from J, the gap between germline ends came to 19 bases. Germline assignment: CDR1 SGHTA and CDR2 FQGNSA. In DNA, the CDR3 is TGTGCCAGCAGCTCGAAACAGGTTCAAACATCCAATGAGCAGTTCTTC. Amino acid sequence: CASSSKQVQTSNEQFF. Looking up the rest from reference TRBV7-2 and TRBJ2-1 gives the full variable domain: GAGVSQSPSNKVTEKGKDVELRCDPISGHTALYWYRQSLGQGLEFLIYFQGNSAPDKSGLPSDRFSAERTGGSVSTLTIQRTQQEDSAVYLCASSSKQVQTSNEQFFGPGTRLTVL.

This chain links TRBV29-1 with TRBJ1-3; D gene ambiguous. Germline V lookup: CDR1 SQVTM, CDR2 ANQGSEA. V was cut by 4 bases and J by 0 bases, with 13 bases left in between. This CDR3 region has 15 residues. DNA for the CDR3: TGCAGCGTTGGGTGGGCAGGTTACTCTGGAAACACCATATATTTT. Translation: CSVGWAGYSGNTIYF.

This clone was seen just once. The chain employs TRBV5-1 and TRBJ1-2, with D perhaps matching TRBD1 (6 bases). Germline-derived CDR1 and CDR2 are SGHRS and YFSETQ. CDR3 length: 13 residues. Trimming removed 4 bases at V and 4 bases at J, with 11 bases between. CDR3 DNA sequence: TGCGCCAGCAGCCTGGACAGCTCCTATGGCTACACCTTC. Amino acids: CASSLDSSYGYTF.